This T cell receptor beta chain emerged from a study of T cells in Graves' hyperthyroidism and ophthalmopathy. Study at large: Any treatment followed the collection of peripheral blood at initial diagnosis.

If no ophthalmopathy progression occurred within 18 months, Graves' hyperthyroidism was stable. Diagnosis rested on symptoms, serum thyroxine and TRAb, thyroid ultrasound, and orbital computed tomography. Extraction of PBMCs used around 9.6 ml of fresh peripheral blood. The CDR3 regions of TCR beta were amplified from RNA transcripts. Initially, a first-round RT-PCR of the TCR CDR3 employed the HTBI primer set. TCRdb ran MiXCR on the multiplex PCR reads and lists one entry per CDR3 protein. This sample has approximately 640,000 distinct CDR3 sequences; 15% to 20% occur once, and the top ten carry over 3.5%. This clonotype was seen ten or more times. V was clipped by 0 bases and J by 7 bases; unmatched bases: 4. The CDR3 covers 15 residues. The germline V gene has CDR1 DFQATT and CDR2 SNEGSKA (reference sequence).

The J gene is TRBJ2-7, the V gene TRBV20-1; 15 bases map to TRBD2. The material sequenced was blood. The TCR was taken from a woman aged 25 to 39 with Graves' hyperthyroidism. The CDR3 DNA sequence: TGCAGTGCTAGAGAGGGACTAGCGGGAGGATTGGAGCAGTACTTC. Its translation: CSAREGLAGGLEQYF.